What follows are 25 T cell receptor beta chains derived from one specimen sequenced in a study of T-cell reconstitution after alpha-beta-depleted transplantation in children. The TCRbeta library was prepared with unique molecular identifiers. Each CDR3 protein is one row after TCRdb ran MiXCR on the PCR reads. The sample lists under 250,000 distinct CDR3 sequences, 6.6% occurring once. The sequenced sample was PBMCs, obtained before TCRalphabeta/CD19-depleted stem cell transplant. Receptor source: a boy under 10 years old with acute lymphoblastic leukemia, due to receive a stem cell transplant.

This clonotype was counted at least ten times. This sequence joins TRBV7-9 and TRBJ2-3, with D tentatively TRBD2 (6 bases). V shed 8 bases and J shed 4 bases, with 13 bases lying between them. Looked up from germline, CDR1 is SEHNR and CDR2 is FQNEAQ (reference sequence). This CDR3 comprises 13 residues. The CDR3 here is CASRPTRADTQYF. CDR3 sequence (DNA): TGTGCCAGCCGACCGACTAGGGCAGATACGCAGTATTTT.

This clonotype was seen only a few times. In DNA, the CDR3 is TGTGCCAGCAGCTTAGAGGAAGGGAGTTTTTTTGGGGCCAACGTCCTGACTTTC. Protein sequence: CASSLEEGSFFGANVLTF. This sequence joins TRBV11-2 and TRBJ2-6, with TRBD2 as a possible D gene (5 bases). The CDR3 runs to 18 residues. Germline lookup yields CDR1 SGHAT and CDR2 FQNNGV. The V end lost 0 bases, the J end lost 3 bases, and 15 bases lay between the germline ends.

This clonotype has at least ten counts. The rearrangement uses TRBV30 and TRBJ2-3; 11 nucleotides match TRBD2. The germline V gene has CDR1 GTSNPN and CDR2 SVGIG (reference sequence). The CDR3 sequence is 18 residues long. Unmatched junction bases numbered 11, after V lost 0 bases and J lost 3 bases. The CDR3 DNA reads TGTGCCTGGAGTGTAGGACTAGCGGGTACAAGGGCGACAGATACGCAGTATTTT. Translated: CAWSVGLAGTRATDTQYF. Combining the CDR3 with reference TRBV30 and TRBJ2-3 gives the whole variable domain SQTIHQWPATLVQPVGSPLSLECTVEGTSNPNLYWYRQAAGRGLQLLFYSVGIGQISSEVPQNLSASRPQDRQFILSSKKLLLSDSGFYLCAWSVGLAGTRATDTQYFGPGTRLTVL.

The CDR3, as DNA: TGTGCCAGCAGTGCCGGACAGATAAATCAGCCCCAGCATTTT. This translates into CASSAGQINQPQHF. The chain employs TRBV25-1 and TRBJ1-5, with TRBD1 as a possible D gene (6 bases). The V end lost 4 bases, the J end lost 4 bases, and 11 bases lay between the germline ends. CDR3 length equals 14 residues. Germline V gives CDR1 MGHDK, CDR2 SYGVNS.

This clonotype was observed many times. V usage is TRBV6-1 and J usage is TRBJ1-1; D remains ambiguous. Looked up from germline, CDR1 is MNHNS and CDR2 is SASEGT. The CDR3 length is 14 residues. Trimming took off 5 bases at V and 1 base at J, with 11 bases between the two ends. The CDR3 loop reads CASSTTSGNTEAFF. CDR3 nucleotide sequence: TGTGCCAGCAGTACCACCTCAGGGAACACTGAAGCTTTCTTT.

The table lists this clonotype with many counts. This chain uses TRBV7-2 with TRBJ2-1, with D possibly being TRBD1 (6 bases). V was trimmed by 5 bases and J by 2 bases, leaving 13 bases between them. Germline V gene sequence: CDR1 SGHTA, CDR2 FQGNSA. The CDR3 consists of 15 residues. This chain's CDR3 is CASSKQGRPYNEQFF. The CDR3, as DNA: TGTGCCAGCAGCAAGCAGGGGCGACCCTACAATGAGCAGTTCTTC.

This clonotype was counted many times. As DNA, the CDR3 is TGCAGCGTTGTCCAGGGGGCCGTCGGGGAGCTGTTTTTT. Its translation is CSVVQGAVGELFF. The V and J genes are TRBV29-1 and TRBJ2-2; 8 bases line up with TRBD1. Germline V lookup: CDR1 SQVTM, CDR2 ANQGSEA. Trimming cost V 4 bases and J 7 bases; bases outside gene matches: 5. This CDR3 is built from 13 residues.

This clonotype was observed at least ten times. The rearrangement joins TRBV6-5 to TRBJ2-2; 14 nucleotides align to TRBD2. Germline V gives CDR1 MNHEY, CDR2 SVGAGI. The CDR3 is 15 amino acids. V dropped 8 bases and J dropped 7; count of bases not matched to a gene: 6. The CDR3 nucleotides read TGTGCCAGCCTCGGACTAGCGGGGGGAGGCGGGGAGCTGTTTTTT. It codes for CASLGLAGGGGELFF.

V and J are TRBV7-2 and TRBJ1-4; possible D gene TRBD1, 6 bases. The CDR3 sequence is 14 residues long. V was cut by 7 bases and J by 7 bases, with 16 bases left in between. Germline V lookup: CDR1 SGHTA, CDR2 FQGNSA. CDR3: CASMDRGAGEKLFF. DNA of the CDR3: TGTGCCAGCATGGACCGGGGGGCAGGTGAAAAACTGTTTTTT.

This clonotype has only a few counts. This rearrangement joins TRBV12-3 or TRBV12-4 to TRBJ1-5, with TRBD1 matching 8 bases. The CDR3 has 18 residues. Losses at the gene ends were 5 bases for V and 6 bases for J; bases not matched to a gene: 18. CDR3 DNA sequence: TGTGCCAGCAGTCTTTGGACAGGGCAAGCACCCTTCGCTCAGCCCCAGCATTTT. Translated, it gives CASSLWTGQAPFAQPQHF.

This clonotype was recorded many times. This chain connects TRBV29-1 to TRBJ2-7; 8 bases line up with TRBD2. CDR1 and CDR2 (germline): SQVTM, ANQGSEA. Trimming removed 4 bases from V and 4 bases from J; junction bases left unmatched: 9. This CDR3 region has 14 residues. In nucleotides, the CDR3 is TGCAGCGTTGTAGTGGCGGGAGGTCGGTACGAGCAGTACTTC. This sequence encodes CSVVVAGGRYEQYF.

This clonotype occurred many times. The genes are TRBV24-1 and TRBJ1-5; the D is unclear. Germline assignment: CDR1 KGHDR and CDR2 SFDVKD. There are 12 residues in the CDR3. Trimming shortened V by 1 base and J by 7 bases, and 4 bases separated the two germline ends. This CDR3 is CATSDFDQPQHF. CDR3 nucleotides: TGTGCCACCAGTGATTTTGACCAGCCCCAGCATTTT.

This clonotype was observed a handful of times. The V gene is TRBV20-1, the J gene TRBJ2-7; TRBD2 agrees at 13 bases. Germline trimming cut 0 bases from V and 2 bases from J; bases unmatched to any gene: 7. CDR1 and CDR2 (germline): DFQATT, SNEGSKA (reference sequence). There are 17 residues in the CDR3. CDR3 DNA sequence: TGCAGTGCTAGAGATTACGGGACTAGCGGGAAGCCCTACGAGCAGTACTTC. Translation: CSARDYGTSGKPYEQYF.

This clonotype was seen many times. V usage is TRBV2 and J usage is TRBJ2-1; 13 bases match TRBD2. Germline V gene data show CDR1 as SNHLY and CDR2 as FYNNEI. The CDR3 runs to 15 residues. With 2 bases clipped from V and 10 bases from J, the junction kept 5 bases outside the gene matches. The CDR3 sequence: CASSERTSGGGEQFF. CDR3 nucleotides: TGTGCCAGCAGTGAAAGGACTAGCGGGGGTGGGGAGCAGTTCTTC.

This clonotype was seen many times. This sequence joins TRBV28 and TRBJ2-7; 8 positions match TRBD1. CDR1 and CDR2 (germline): MDHEN, SYDVKM. CDR3 length: 14 amino acids. The ends lost 8 bases at V and 7 bases at J; junction bases unmatched: 13. Written as DNA, the CDR3 is TGTGCCAGCTATTACGCCAGGGGGCCGGGGGAGCAGTACTTC. This translates into CASYYARGPGEQYF.

This clonotype was seen ten or more times. The chain joins TRBV12-3 or TRBV12-4 to TRBJ2-5, with D maybe TRBD1 (5 bases). The germline V and J ends were trimmed by 2 bases and 0 bases, with 7 bases remaining between them. The CDR3 extends over 14 amino acids. For the CDR3, the DNA is TGTGCCAGCAGTTTACACAGGAACCAAGAGACCCAGTACTTC. It codes for CASSLHRNQETQYF.

This clonotype showed up many times. The rearrangement joins TRBV5-1 to TRBJ2-1; D possibly corresponds to TRBD2 (5 bases). CDR1 and CDR2 (germline): SGHRS, YFSETQ. The CDR3 runs to 15 residues. V lost 0 bases and J 5 bases, leaving 12 bases between the germline ends. CDR3 nucleotide sequence: TGCGCCAGCAGCTTGGCATCACTAGATAACAATGAGCAGTTCTTC. Translated, it gives CASSLASLDNNEQFF.

This clonotype was detected only a few times. The V gene is TRBV2, the J gene TRBJ1-3; 10 bases match TRBD1. V shed 6 bases, J shed 7 bases, and the junction held 3 bases outside the gene matches. This CDR3 comprises 13 residues. CDR1 is SNHLY, CDR2 FYNNEI, per germline. The CDR3 loop reads CASSPDRGNTIYF. Written as DNA, the CDR3 is TGTGCCAGCAGCCCGGACAGGGGGAACACCATATATTTT.

This clonotype was seen a few times. The gene calls are TRBV12-3 or TRBV12-4 and TRBJ2-5, with 7 bases that match TRBD1. The CDR3 length is 14 residues. V lost 6 bases and J lost 0; bases outside the gene matches: 4. The CDR3 here is CASSLQGNQETQYF. The CDR3 nucleotides are TGTGCCAGCAGCCTACAGGGGAACCAAGAGACCCAGTACTTC.

In its sample, this clonotype was seen many times. This sequence joins TRBV4-2 and TRBJ2-4; 9 bases are shared with TRBD2. Per germline, CDR1 LGHNA and CDR2 YNFKEQ. This CDR3 has 20 amino acids. With V trimmed by 2 bases and J by 2 bases, 16 bases remained unmatched. CDR3 in amino acids: CASSQWIVLFSGGPKNIQYF. The CDR3 DNA is TGTGCCAGCAGCCAATGGATTGTCCTTTTTAGCGGGGGACCCAAAAACATTCAGTACTTC.

The sample holds many counts of this clonotype. The gene calls are TRBV27 and TRBJ2-3, with D maybe TRBD1 (6 bases). Germline V gene data show CDR1 as MNHEY and CDR2 as SMNVEV (reference sequence). This CDR3 spans 14 amino acids. V lost 3 bases to trimming and J lost 1 base, with 8 bases between them. The CDR3 DNA is TGTGCCAGCAGTTTCCAGGGGCGCACAGATACGCAGTATTTT. It yields the protein CASSFQGRTDTQYF.

Many counts were recorded for this clonotype. V is TRBV28 and J is TRBJ2-1; tentatively, D is TRBD2 (5 bases). The germline V gene encodes CDR1 MDHEN and CDR2 SYDVKM. There are 15 residues in the CDR3. V lost 8 bases and J lost 5, with 19 bases in between. CDR3 DNA: TGTGCCAGCCTTCCCGGCGGGTCGGGCAACAATGAGCAGTTCTTC. Amino acids: CASLPGGSGNNEQFF.

The chain recombines TRBV20-1 with TRBJ2-5; 8 bases match TRBD1. The CDR3 loop spans 13 amino acids. Unmatched junction bases numbered 5, after V lost 4 bases and J lost 4 bases. Germline V CDR1 and CDR2: DFQATT, SNEGSKA (reference sequence). This CDR3 is CSATHGQGETQYF. In nucleotides, the CDR3 is TGCAGTGCTACCCACGGACAGGGAGAGACCCAGTACTTC.

This clonotype was detected many times. The CDR3 DNA reads TGTGCCAGCAGCCCCGACCCCCGGCAGCGGGATAGGGATACGCAGTATTTT. The encoded protein is CASSPDPRQRDRDTQYF. The V call is TRBV7-9, the J call TRBJ2-3; 7 nucleotides line up with TRBD2. The germline gives CDR1 SEHNR, CDR2 FQNEAQ (reference sequence). The ends lost 5 bases at V and 6 bases at J; junction bases unmatched: 17. The CDR3 sequence is 17 residues long. The variable domain in full, completed from reference TRBV7-9 and TRBJ2-3, reads DTGVSQNPRHKITKRGQNVTFRCDPISEHNRLYWYRQTLGQGPEFLTYFQNEAQLEKSRLLSDRFSAERPKGSFSTLEIQRTEQGDSAMYLCASSPDPRQRDRDTQYFGPGTRLTVL.

This clonotype was counted at least ten times. The V gene is TRBV5-1, the J gene TRBJ2-3, with TRBD2 matching over 11 bases. The CDR3 length is 16 residues. The trim removed 4 bases at V and 0 bases at J, leaving 4 bases unmatched. The germline gives CDR1 SGHRS, CDR2 YFSETQ. The CDR3 reads CASSGTSGGSTDTQYF. The CDR3 coding sequence is TGCGCCAGCAGCGGAACTAGCGGGGGTAGCACAGATACGCAGTATTTT. The complete variable domain, with remaining parts taken from reference TRBV5-1 and TRBJ2-3, reads KAGVTQTPRYLIKTRGQQVTLSCSPISGHRSVSWYQQTPGQGLQFLFEYFSETQRNKGNFPGRFSGRQFSNSRSEMNVSTLELGDSALYLCASSGTSGGSTDTQYFGPGTRLTVL.